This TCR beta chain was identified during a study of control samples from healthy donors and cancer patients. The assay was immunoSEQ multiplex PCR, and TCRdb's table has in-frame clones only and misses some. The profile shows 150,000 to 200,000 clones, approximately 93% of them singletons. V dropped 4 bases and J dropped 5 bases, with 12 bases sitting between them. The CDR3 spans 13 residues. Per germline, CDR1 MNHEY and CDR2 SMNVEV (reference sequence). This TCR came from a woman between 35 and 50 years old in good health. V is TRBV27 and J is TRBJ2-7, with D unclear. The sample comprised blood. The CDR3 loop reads CASSSHGRDEQYF. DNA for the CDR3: TGTGCCAGCAGTTCTCACGGTCGGGACGAGCAGTACTTC.